Listed below are T cell receptor beta chains from one sample, sequenced in a study of vaccination effects on CD4 cells after COVID-19. The table came from immunoSEQ multiplex PCR; TCRdb's copy has only in-frame clones and leaves some out. This table holds around 46,000 clones, more than 60% found once. These receptors have no known antigen. This specimen was CD4+ T cells from PBMCs cultured with a peptide pool, taken before COVID-19 vaccination. These receptors originate from a human donor who had a prior SARS-CoV-2 infection. Both conserved end residues are part of each CDR3. A D gene is named only where the DNA matches it firmly. Expanded clones get a size class; other rows say once, few or many, or leave the size out.

D,V,size,J,CDR3,DNA
NA,TRBV5-1,NA,TRBJ2-5,CASSRGQGGGETQYF,TGCGCCAGCAGCCGGGGGCAGGGAGGTGGGGAGACCCAGTACTTC
NA,TRBV11-3,NA,TRBJ2-1,CASSLGNGNEQFF,TGTGCCAGCAGCTTAGGTAATGGCAATGAGCAGTTCTTC
NA,TRBV18,few,TRBJ1-6,CASSPLRAYNSPLHF,TGTGCCAGCTCACCCTTGAGGGCTTATAATTCACCCCTCCACTTT
NA,TRBV7-2,NA,TRBJ1-6,CASSSGQGLSDSPLHF,TGTGCCAGCAGCTCCGGCCAGGGTTTAAGTGATTCACCCCTCCACTTT
TRBD2,TRBV6-1,NA,TRBJ2-3,CASSDTGLAGGGRQYF,TGTGCCAGCAGTGATACGGGACTAGCGGGGGGGGGCAGGCAGTATTTT
NA,TRBV18,NA,TRBJ1-6,CASSRPTGKNSPLHF,TGTGCCAGCTCACGACCAACAGGGAAGAATTCACCCCTCCACTTT
NA,TRBV12-5,NA,TRBJ2-6,CASGLVSVNWGAGANVLTF,TGTGCTAGTGGTTTGGTGTCCGTTAACTGGGGGGCCGGGGCCAACGTCCTGACTTTC
NA,TRBV5-4,NA,TRBJ2-6,CASSLQHSGANVLTF,TGTGCCAGCAGCTTACAGCACTCTGGGGCCAACGTCCTGACTTTC
NA,TRBV5-1,few,TRBJ1-3,CASSIGESGNTIYF,TGCGCCAGCAGCATAGGGGAGTCTGGAAACACCATATATTTT
NA,TRBV4-2,once,TRBJ2-1,CASSQEERTYNEQFF,TGTGCCAGCAGCCAAGAGGAGCGGACGTACAATGAGCAGTTCTTC
NA,TRBV2,NA,TRBJ2-1,CASSPRLIYNEQFF,TGTGCCAGCTCTCCCCGACTCATATACAATGAGCAGTTCTTC
TRBD2,TRBV7-2,NA,TRBJ2-3,CASSSDGGASDTQYF,TGTGCCAGCAGCTCCGACGGGGGGGCCTCAGATACGCAGTATTTT
NA,TRBV5-1,NA,TRBJ2-7,CASSLGDANRSNF,TGCGCCAGCAGCTTGGGGGACGCAAACAGGTCCAACTTC
NA,TRBV5-4,NA,TRBJ2-4,CASSLVPSRVDIQYF,TGTGCCAGCAGCTTGGTTCCGAGCAGGGTAGACATTCAGTACTTC
TRBD2,TRBV7-2,NA,TRBJ2-5,CASSSGGHEGETQYF,TGTGCCAGCAGCTCGGGGGGGCACGAGGGGGAGACCCAGTACTTC
TRBD2,TRBV11-2,NA,TRBJ2-3,CASSDREGWASDTQYF,TGTGCCAGCAGCGATAGGGAGGGGTGGGCCTCAGATACGCAGTATTTT
NA,TRBV6-5,NA,TRBJ1-2,CASSYSQAFDYGYTF,TGTGCCAGCAGTTACTCGCAAGCTTTTGACTATGGCTACACCTTC
TRBD2,TRBV18,NA,TRBJ2-1,CASSPPLGQGTSGRASQVDEQFF,TGTGCCAGCTCACCACCGCTGGGACAGGGGACTAGCGGGAGGGCCTCTCAGGTGGACGAGCAGTTCTTC
NA,TRBV18,few,TRBJ2-5,CASSPIREQGTQYF,TGTGCCAGCTCACCGATCCGGGAGCAGGGGACCCAGTACTTC
NA,TRBV21-1,NA,TRBJ2-2,CASSKVGGSGELFF,TGTGCCAGCAGCAAAGTGGGGGGTTCCGGGGAGCTGTTTTTT
NA,TRBV6-6,NA,TRBJ2-2,CASSYSIFGSGELFF,TGTGCCAGCAGTTACTCGATATTTGGGTCCGGGGAGCTGTTTTTT
TRBD2,TRBV3-1/TRBV3-2,NA,TRBJ2-5,CASSRASGGGETQYF,TGTGCCAGCAGCCGGGCTAGCGGGGGGGGAGAGACCCAGTACTTC
NA,TRBV7-9,NA,TRBJ1-2,CASSPPGRGGYTF,TGTGCCAGCAGCCCCCCGGGTAGGGGTGGCTACACCTTC
NA,TRBV5-5,NA,TRBJ1-4,CASSFIIGDGEKLFF,TGTGCCAGCAGCTTTATTATTGGGGACGGAGAAAAACTGTTTTTT
NA,TRBV21-1,NA,TRBJ2-1,CASSKVAGGNGQFF,NA
NA,TRBV11-2,few,TRBJ2-3,CASSRPDFPHSTDTQYF,TGTGCCAGCAGCAGGCCGGACTTCCCACATAGCACAGATACGCAGTATTTT
NA,TRBV9,few,TRBJ1-1,CASSVVSGRGGEAFF,TGTGCCAGCAGCGTAGTTTCGGGGCGCGGAGGTGAAGCTTTCTTT
NA,TRBV6-1,NA,TRBJ1-6,CASSESQGVSPLHF,TGTGCCAGCAGTGAATCCCAGGGCGTTTCACCCCTCCACTTT
TRBD2,TRBV27,NA,TRBJ2-1,CASSYSRESNEQFF,TGTGCCAGCAGCTATTCGCGGGAGTCCAATGAGCAGTTCTTC
TRBD1,TRBV5-4,NA,TRBJ1-2,CASSWGPGQGNYGYTF,TGTGCCAGCAGCTGGGGACCGGGACAGGGGAACTATGGCTACACCTTC
NA,TRBV11-2,NA,TRBJ1-1,CASSLGGGSSKMNTEAFF,TGTGCCAGCAGCTTAGGCGGCGGATCTTCAAAAATGAACACTGAAGCTTTCTTT
NA,TRBV5-1,NA,TRBJ1-2,CASSLTAGGGYTF,TGCGCCAGCAGCTTGACTGCCGGGGGCGGCTACACCTTC
NA,TRBV7-2,NA,TRBJ2-3,CASSLQQGTDTQYF,TGTGCCAGCAGCTTGCAACAGGGAACAGATACGCAGTATTTT
NA,TRBV6-5,NA,TRBJ2-6,CASSYSGGSNVLTF,TGTGCCAGCAGTTACTCGGGGGGATCCAACGTCCTGACTTTC
NA,TRBV3-1/TRBV3-2,few,TRBJ1-4,CASSLRGSEKLFF,TGTGCCAGCAGCCTCCGAGGGTCTGAAAAACTGTTTTTT
TRBD1,TRBV14,NA,TRBJ2-7,CASSPRIQGEQYF,TGTGCCAGCAGCCCACGGATACAGGGGGAGCAGTACTTC
NA,TRBV6-5,NA,TRBJ1-4,CASKPGDDRKKLFF,TGTGCCAGCAAACCAGGGGATGATAGGAAAAAACTGTTTTTT
TRBD2,TRBV7-3,NA,TRBJ2-1,CASSLGGSNEQFF,TGTGCCAGCAGCTTGGGAGGGAGCAATGAGCAGTTCTTC
NA,TRBV19,few,TRBJ2-6,CASSAQGSGANVLTF,TGTGCCAGTAGTGCACAGGGCTCTGGGGCCAACGTCCTGACTTTC
NA,TRBV6-5,NA,TRBJ2-7,CASRPPWGYEQYF,TGTGCCAGCAGACCCCCTTGGGGCTACGAGCAGTACTTC
NA,TRBV5-1,few,TRBJ2-1,CASSLGRGRSGWGQYYNEQFF,TGCGCCAGCAGCTTAGGGAGGGGGCGCAGCGGGTGGGGGCAATACTACAATGAGCAGTTCTTC
TRBD1,TRBV4-1,NA,TRBJ2-3,CASRHVGQRFTDTQYF,TGCGCCAGCAGACACGTGGGACAGCGATTCACAGATACGCAGTATTTT